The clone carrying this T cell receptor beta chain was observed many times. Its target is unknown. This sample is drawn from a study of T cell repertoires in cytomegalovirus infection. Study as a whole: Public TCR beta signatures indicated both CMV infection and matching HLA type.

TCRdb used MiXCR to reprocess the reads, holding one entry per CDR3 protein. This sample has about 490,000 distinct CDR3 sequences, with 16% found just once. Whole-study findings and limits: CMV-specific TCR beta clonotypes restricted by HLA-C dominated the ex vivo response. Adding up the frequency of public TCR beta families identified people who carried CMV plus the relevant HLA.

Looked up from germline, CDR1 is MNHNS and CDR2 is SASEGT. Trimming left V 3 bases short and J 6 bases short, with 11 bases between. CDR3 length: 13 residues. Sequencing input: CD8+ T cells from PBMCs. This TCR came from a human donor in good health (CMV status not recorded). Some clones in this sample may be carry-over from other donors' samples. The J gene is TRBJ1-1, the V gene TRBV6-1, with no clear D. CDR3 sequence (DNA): TGTGCCAGCAGTGATGCGTTTAACCCTGAAGCTTTCTTT. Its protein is CASSDAFNPEAFF.